Described below is a single TCR beta chain sequence and its context. Its target is unknown. The data were produced by immunoSEQ multiplex PCR, yet TCRdb's version contains in-frame clones alone and is incomplete. Of some 170,000 clones listed, around nine tenths are singletons. Germline V lookup: CDR1 SEHNR, CDR2 FQNEAQ (reference sequence). The CDR3 runs to 12 residues. Trimming removed 3 bases from V and 11 bases from J, with 13 bases in between. These data originate in a study of cytomegalovirus exposure and HLA in healthy donors. Study-level results: The classifier, whose performance was assessed in both the original and validation cohorts, reportedly diagnosed cytomegalovirus status with high specificity and sensitivity. The study flagged about 160 TCR beta chains as cytomegalovirus-associated. Despite most TCR sequences being rare, some public TCRs occurred in many donors.

The sample comprised PBMCs. This sequence originates from a woman aged 30 to 39 in good health and CMV-seronegative. This chain links TRBV7-9 with TRBJ1-1; maybe TRBD1 (5 bases). CDR3 region: CASSFVGEGAFF. The DNA for the CDR3 is TGTGCCAGCAGCTTTGTGGGGGAGGGGGCTTTCTTT.